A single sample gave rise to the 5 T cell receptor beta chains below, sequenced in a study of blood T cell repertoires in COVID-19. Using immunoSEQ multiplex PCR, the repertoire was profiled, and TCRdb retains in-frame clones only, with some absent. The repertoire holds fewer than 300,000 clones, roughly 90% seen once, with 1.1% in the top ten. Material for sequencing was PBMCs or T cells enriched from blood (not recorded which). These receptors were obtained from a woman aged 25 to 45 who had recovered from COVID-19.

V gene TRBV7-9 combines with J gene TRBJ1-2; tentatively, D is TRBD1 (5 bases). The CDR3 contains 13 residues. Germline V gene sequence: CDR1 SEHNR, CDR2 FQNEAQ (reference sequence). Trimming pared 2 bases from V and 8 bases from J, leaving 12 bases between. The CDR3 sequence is CASSLRGEPGYTF. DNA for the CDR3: TGTGCCAGCAGCTTACGGGGGGAACCCGGCTACACCTTC.

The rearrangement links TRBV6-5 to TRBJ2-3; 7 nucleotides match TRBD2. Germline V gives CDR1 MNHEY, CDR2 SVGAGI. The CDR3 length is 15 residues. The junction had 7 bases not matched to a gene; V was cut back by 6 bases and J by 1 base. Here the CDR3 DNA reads TGTGCCAGCAGCCTCCCCAGCGGGGGCACAGATACGCAGTATTTT. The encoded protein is CASSLPSGGTDTQYF.

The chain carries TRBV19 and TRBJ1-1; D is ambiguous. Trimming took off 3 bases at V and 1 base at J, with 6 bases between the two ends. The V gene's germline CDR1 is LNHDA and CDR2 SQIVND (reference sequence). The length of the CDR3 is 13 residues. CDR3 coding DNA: TGTGCCAGTAGTATCGCCAGGAACACTGAAGCTTTCTTT. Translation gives CASSIARNTEAFF.

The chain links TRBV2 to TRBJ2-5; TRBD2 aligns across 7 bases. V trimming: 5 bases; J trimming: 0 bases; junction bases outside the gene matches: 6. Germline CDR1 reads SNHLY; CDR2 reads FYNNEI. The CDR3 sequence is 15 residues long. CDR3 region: CASSSSGTNQETQYF. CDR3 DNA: TGTGCCAGCAGTTCAAGCGGGACGAACCAAGAGACCCAGTACTTC.

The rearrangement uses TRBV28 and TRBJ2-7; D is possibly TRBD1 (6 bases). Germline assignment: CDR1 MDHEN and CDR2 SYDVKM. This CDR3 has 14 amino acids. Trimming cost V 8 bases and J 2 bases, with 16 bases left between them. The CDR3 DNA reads TGTGCCAGCCACGGGGACAAATCGGCCTACGAGCAGTACTTC. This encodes CASHGDKSAYEQYF.